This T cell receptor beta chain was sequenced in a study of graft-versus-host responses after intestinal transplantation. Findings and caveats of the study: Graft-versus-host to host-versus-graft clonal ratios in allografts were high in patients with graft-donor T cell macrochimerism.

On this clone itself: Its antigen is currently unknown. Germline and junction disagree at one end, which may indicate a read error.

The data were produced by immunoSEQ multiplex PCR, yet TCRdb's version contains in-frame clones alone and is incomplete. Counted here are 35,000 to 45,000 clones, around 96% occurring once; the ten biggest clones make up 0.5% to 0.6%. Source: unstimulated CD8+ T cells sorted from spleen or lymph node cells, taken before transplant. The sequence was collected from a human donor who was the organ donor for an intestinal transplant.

CDR3 bases: TGTGTCTGGACCCAGGGAGGCGAGCAGTACTTC. Translating gives CVWTQGGEQYF. The chain combines TRBV30 with TRBJ2-7; TRBD2 is a possible D gene (6 bases). CDR3 size: 11 residues. Germline V gene data show CDR1 as GTSNPN and CDR2 as SVGIG (reference sequence).